The 5 T cell receptor beta chains reported below all come from one sample, sequenced in a study of blood T cell repertoires in COVID-19 (dated by TCRdb to the early 2020s). The method behind the library was the immunoSEQ multiplex PCR assay. TCRdb limited this immuneACCESS table to in-frame rearrangements with V and J called. A share of clones is missing; checked studies link under half to unresolved V genes, and the rest is unexplained. The sample includes roughly 60,000 clones, with about 75% observed a single time. The ten largest clones represent less than 35% of the sample. Sequencing was performed on peripheral blood. These receptor sequences come from a human donor in a cohort sampled during active COVID-19.

The chain employs TRBV28 and TRBJ1-1; D possibly corresponds to TRBD1 (6 bases). With 7 bases removed from V and 11 bases from J, the gap between germline ends came to 14 bases. Germline assignment: CDR1 MDHEN and CDR2 SYDVKM. The CDR3 spans 11 residues. CDR3 in amino acids: CASNGGLGAFF. CDR3 coding DNA: TGTGCCAGCAATGGGGGCCTGGGTGCTTTCTTT.

The rearrangement uses TRBV19 and TRBJ2-4; D may be TRBD2 (7 bases). V was trimmed by 9 bases and J by 3 bases, leaving 12 bases between them. The CDR3 contains 13 residues. Germline V gene lookup returns CDR1 LNHDA and CDR2 SQIVND (reference sequence). The CDR3 here is CASSGTNKNIQYF. The CDR3 coding sequence is TGTGCCAGCAGCGGGACAAACAAAAACATTCAGTACTTC.

This chain uses TRBV3-1 (or the pseudogene TRBV3-2) with TRBJ1-2; 7 bases map to TRBD1. Trimming removed 4 bases from V and 6 bases from J; junction bases left unmatched: 11. CDR1 and CDR2 from the germline V gene are LGHDT and YNNKEL (reference sequence). This CDR3 has 15 amino acids. CDR3 nucleotide sequence: TGTGCCAGCAGCCCTACCGATGACAGGGAGGATGGCTACACCTTC. It is translated as CASSPTDDREDGYTF.

The V gene is TRBV2, the J gene TRBJ1-6; TRBD1 matches at 8 bases. Germline V gives CDR1 SNHLY, CDR2 FYNNEI. This CDR3 is built from 14 residues. The V segment lost 7 bases and the J segment 6 bases; nucleotides outside the gene matches: 5. The CDR3 DNA follows: TGTGCCAGCAAGAAAACAGGGGGTAATTCACCCCTCCACTTT. It translates to CASKKTGGNSPLHF.

The rearrangement joins TRBV18 to TRBJ2-1; TRBD2 matches 7 bases. In germline, CDR1 is KGHSH, CDR2 LQKENI. The CDR3 sequence is 16 residues long. Trimming removed 0 bases from V and 5 bases from J; junction bases left unmatched: 7. The chain's CDR3 is CASSPPGGSSNNEQFF. CDR3 nucleotide sequence: TGTGCCAGCTCACCACCAGGCGGGAGTAGCAACAATGAGCAGTTCTTC.